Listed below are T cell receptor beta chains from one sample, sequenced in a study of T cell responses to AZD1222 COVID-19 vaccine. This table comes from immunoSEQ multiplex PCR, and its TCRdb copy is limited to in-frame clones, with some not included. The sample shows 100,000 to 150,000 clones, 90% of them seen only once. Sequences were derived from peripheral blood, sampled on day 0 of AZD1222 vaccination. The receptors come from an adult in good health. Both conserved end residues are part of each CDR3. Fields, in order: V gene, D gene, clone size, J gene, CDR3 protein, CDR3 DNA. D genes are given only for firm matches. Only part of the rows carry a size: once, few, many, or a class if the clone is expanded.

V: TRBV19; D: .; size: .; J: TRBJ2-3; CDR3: CASSILTDTDTQYF; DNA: TGTGCCAGTAGTATCCTCACCGACACAGATACGCAGTATTTT
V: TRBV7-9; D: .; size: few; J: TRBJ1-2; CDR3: CASSPEGEASYSTF; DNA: TGTGCCAGCAGCCCCGAAGGGGAGGCCTCTTATTCTACCTTC
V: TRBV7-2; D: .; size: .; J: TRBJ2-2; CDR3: CASSLSQFTGELFF; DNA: TGTGCCAGCAGCTTATCACAATTCACCGGGGAGCTGTTTTTT
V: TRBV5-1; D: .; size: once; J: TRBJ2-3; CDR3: CASSLARVDTDTQYF; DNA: TGCGCCAGCAGCTTGGCCAGGGTCGACACAGATACGCAGTATTTT
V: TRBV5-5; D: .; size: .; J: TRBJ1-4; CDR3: CASSLGELDNEKLFF; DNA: TGTGCCAGCAGCTTGGGGGAACTGGATAATGAAAAACTGTTTTTT
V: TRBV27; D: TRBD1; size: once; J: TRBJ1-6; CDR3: CASSQGAASPLHF; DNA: TGTGCCAGCAGTCAGGGGGCAGCTTCACCCCTCCACTTT
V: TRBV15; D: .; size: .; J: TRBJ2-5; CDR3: CATSRGAETQYF; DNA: TGTGCCACCAGCAGAGGGGCCGAGACCCAGTACTTC
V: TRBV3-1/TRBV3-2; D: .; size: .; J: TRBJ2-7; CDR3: CASSQEVLGYEQYF; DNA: TGTGCCAGCAGCCAAGAGGTTCTGGGTTACGAGCAGTACTTC
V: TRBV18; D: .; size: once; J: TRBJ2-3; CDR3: CASSSVSGISTDTQYF; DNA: TGTGCCAGCTCGTCAGTTAGCGGAATTAGCACAGATACGCAGTATTTT
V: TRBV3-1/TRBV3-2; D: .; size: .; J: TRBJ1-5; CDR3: CASSQGQGSNQPQHF; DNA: TGTGCCAGCAGCCAAGGGCAGGGAAGCAATCAGCCCCAGCATTTT
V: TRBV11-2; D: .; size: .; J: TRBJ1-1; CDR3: CASSLSGVSNTEAFF; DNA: TGTGCCAGCAGCTTATCGGGGGTTTCGAACACTGAAGCTTTCTTT
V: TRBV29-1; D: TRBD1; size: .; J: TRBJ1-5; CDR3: CSVETGGDQPQHF; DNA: TGCAGCGTTGAGACAGGGGGGGATCAGCCCCAGCATTTT
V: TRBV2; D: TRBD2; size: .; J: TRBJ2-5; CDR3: CASMGKMTSGRTQYF; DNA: TGTGCCAGCATGGGAAAGATGACTAGCGGGAGGACCCAGTACTTC
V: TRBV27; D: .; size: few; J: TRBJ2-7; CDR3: CASSLVSLGLYEQYF; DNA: TGTGCCAGCAGTTTAGTGTCACTAGGCCTTTACGAGCAGTACTTC